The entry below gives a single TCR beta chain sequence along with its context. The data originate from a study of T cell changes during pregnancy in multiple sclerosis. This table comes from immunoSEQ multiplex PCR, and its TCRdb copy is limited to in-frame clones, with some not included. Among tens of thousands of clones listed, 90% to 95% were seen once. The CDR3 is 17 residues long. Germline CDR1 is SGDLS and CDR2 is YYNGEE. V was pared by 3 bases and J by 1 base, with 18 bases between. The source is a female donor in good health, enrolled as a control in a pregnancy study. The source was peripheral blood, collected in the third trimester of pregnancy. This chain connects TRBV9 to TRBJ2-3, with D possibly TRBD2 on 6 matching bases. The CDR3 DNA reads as TGTGCCAGCAGCGGGGGGGTTAACTCTGAGGGCACAGATACGCAGTATTTT. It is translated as CASSGGVNSEGTDTQYF.